This passage covers 4 T cell receptor beta chains from one sample sequenced in a study of cytomegalovirus exposure and HLA in healthy donors. 60 Vbeta and 13 Jbeta primers were used in PCR. Profiled with immunoSEQ multiplex PCR; TCRdb holds only in-frame clones, not every one. In the table there are 100,000 to 150,000 clones, approximately 80% of which are singletons. Sequenced: PBMCs. Receptor source: a man aged 25 to 40 in good health and CMV-seronegative.

The chain is built from TRBV28 and TRBJ2-2; no definite D call. V was shortened by 8 bases and J by 1 base, with 5 bases between the two germline ends. Germline CDR1 is MDHEN and CDR2 is SYDVKM. This CDR3 comprises 12 residues. For the CDR3, the DNA is TGTGCCAGCTCGGGGAACACCGGGGAGCTGTTTTTT. It codes for CASSGNTGELFF.

This clone was counted between two and nine times. The sample holds other DNA sequences that translate to the same CDR3. The genes are TRBV19 and TRBJ2-1, with 7 positions matching TRBD2. The germline gives CDR1 LNHDA, CDR2 SQIVND (reference sequence). The CDR3 consists of 15 residues. Losses at the gene ends were 3 bases for V and 2 bases for J; bases not matched to a gene: 4. Here the CDR3 reads CASSITAGPYNEQFF. In DNA form, the CDR3 reads TGTGCCAGTAGTATTACAGCGGGGCCCTACAATGAGCAGTTCTTC.

The genes are TRBV30 and TRBJ1-2, with 7 bases lining up with TRBD1. The germline V gene has CDR1 GTSNPN and CDR2 SVGIG (reference sequence). The CDR3 runs to 14 residues. V shed 2 bases and J 8 bases; nucleotides not matched to a gene: 11. CDR3 amino acids: CAWSPLGGIGGYTF. In nucleotides, the CDR3 is TGTGCCTGGAGTCCCCTAGGGGGCATCGGGGGCTACACCTTC.

This sequence joins TRBV4-1 and TRBJ1-1, with D perhaps matching TRBD1 (5 bases). The CDR3 consists of 18 residues. Germline V gene data show CDR1 as MGHRA and CDR2 as YSYEKL. Trimming cost V 0 bases and J 3 bases, with 20 bases left between them. CDR3 region: CASSQDLGGVGVYTEAFF. CDR3 DNA sequence: TGCGCCAGCAGCCAAGATTTGGGAGGGGTGGGGGTTTACACTGAAGCTTTCTTT.